The rows below give T cell receptor beta chains drawn from one sample of a study of Ad26.COV2.S vaccination and SARS-CoV-2 variants. Clones were sequenced by immunoSEQ multiplex PCR, and TCRdb holds only the in-frame ones, with some missing. Among almost 400,000 clones, about 89% were seen once, and the ten largest hold 1.5% to 2%. Sequencing used peripheral blood, obtained in a trial of Ad26.COV2.S vaccine versus placebo. The receptors were gathered from a person aged 18 to 59 who received the Ad26.COV2.S COVID-19 vaccine or a placebo. CDR3s include the opening cysteine and the closing phenylalanine or tryptophan. Each record gives: D gene, clone size, V gene, J gene, CDR3 DNA, CDR3 protein. The D gene is left open where the match is weak. Clone size, where shown, is once, few, many, or a class for clones that have expanded.

TRBD2	-	TRBV15	TRBJ2-1	TGTGCCACCAGCAGAGGCCTAGCGGGAGGGAATGAGCAGTTCTTC	CATSRGLAGGNEQFF
-	-	TRBV27	TRBJ1-4	TGTGCCAGCAGTTCCCCCGGCAGGGGCGAGTCTAATGAAAAACTGTTTTTT	CASSSPGRGESNEKLFF
TRBD1	-	TRBV7-9	TRBJ2-3	TGTGCCAGCAGCTTACAGGGGGCTAGCACAGATACGCAGTATTTT	CASSLQGASTDTQYF
TRBD2	-	TRBV24-1	TRBJ2-5	TGTGCCACCAGTGAAGGAGCGGGAGGGCCTCGGGAGACCCAGTACTTC	CATSEGAGGPRETQYF
-	-	TRBV7-9	TRBJ1-1	TGTGCCAGCAGCCGAGCCGACGGACGCCGTACTGAAGCTTTCTTT	CASSRADGRRTEAFF
-	-	TRBV3-1/TRBV3-2	TRBJ1-4	TGTGCCAGCAGCCAAGTGAGGGGGGCATCTAATGAAAAACTGTTTTTT	CASSQVRGASNEKLFF
TRBD2	-	TRBV28	TRBJ2-5	TGTGCCAGCAGTCATTACGGACTAGCGGGAGGGGTAGGAGAGACCCAGTACTTC	CASSHYGLAGGVGETQYF
TRBD1	-	TRBV28	TRBJ1-5	TGTGCCAGCAGTTTAGGGACAGGGATACGCAATCAGCCCCAGCATTTT	CASSLGTGIRNQPQHF
TRBD1	-	TRBV7-9	TRBJ2-2	TGTGCCAGCAGCCCCGCGAGGGGGCTAGGGAACACCGGGGAGCTGTTTTTT	CASSPARGLGNTGELFF
-	few	TRBV27	TRBJ1-5	TGTGCCAGCAGTTTACTCCAGTGGGGGCCCCAGCATTTT	CASSLLQWGPQHF
TRBD2	-	TRBV7-2	TRBJ2-7	TGTGCCAGCAGCTCTAGTGGGAGGGCCTCCTACGAGCAGTACTTC	CASSSSGRASYEQYF